This passage covers 18 T cell receptor beta chains from one sample sequenced in a study of shared clonotypes between healthy human individuals. Assay: immunoSEQ multiplex PCR; the TCRdb copy retains only in-frame clones and omits some. The data contain over a million clones, around three quarters of them singletons. The sample comprised memory CD4+ T cells from PBMCs. Subset reported: CD45RA-negative fraction. The receptors derive from a young man in good health. Some clones in this sample may be carry-over from other donors' samples.

The chain recombines TRBV2 with TRBJ2-5; the D gene is possibly TRBD1 (5 bases). The CDR3 runs to 12 residues. With 8 bases removed from V and 6 bases from J, the gap between germline ends came to 13 bases. Germline V gene data show CDR1 as SNHLY and CDR2 as FYNNEI. CDR3 nucleotides: TGTGCCAGCGGGCAGGGAAGGCAGACCCAGTACTTC. It encodes CASGQGRQTQYF.

Notes on this clone: One end of the junction varies from germline; a read error may be responsible. The gene calls are TRBV15 and TRBJ2-5; D not certain. The DNA matches TRBJ2-7 better at its end, which makes the J call doubtful. This CDR3 has 15 residues. Per germline, CDR1 LNHNV and CDR2 YYDKDF (reference sequence). CDR3 residues: CATGRDRRSFYEQYF. The CDR3 DNA reads as TGTGCCACCGGCAGAGACCGGCGAAGCTTCTACGAGCAGTACTTC.

This chain's CDR3 is CASDKYTGELFF. Here the CDR3 DNA reads TGTGCCAGCGACAAATACACCGGGGAGCTGTTTTTT. The chain combines TRBV6-1 with TRBJ2-2; D remains unclear. The CDR3 is 12 residues long. Trimming removed 8 bases at V and 3 bases at J, with 7 bases between. From germline, CDR1 is MNHNS and CDR2 SASEGT.

The chain recombines TRBV30 with TRBJ2-5; D remains ambiguous. CDR3 length equals 13 residues. V was trimmed by 0 bases and J by 2 bases, leaving 7 bases between them. The germline V gene has CDR1 GTSNPN and CDR2 SVGIG (reference sequence). The chain's CDR3 is CAWSVALQETQYF. CDR3 coding DNA: TGTGCCTGGAGTGTAGCGCTTCAAGAGACCCAGTACTTC.

The chain joins TRBV18 to TRBJ2-3, with 11 bases that match TRBD2. Unmatched junction bases numbered 9, after V lost 4 bases and J lost 0 bases. Germline CDR1 KGHSH, CDR2 LQKENI. This CDR3 region has 18 residues. The CDR3 DNA sequence: TGTGCCAGCTCACAGACCGGGACTAGCGGTTCTAGCACAGATACGCAGTATTTT. Protein sequence: CASSQTGTSGSSTDTQYF.

The CDR3 region is CASSPTSGSTTEAFF. As DNA, the CDR3 is TGTGCCAGCTCACCAACAAGCGGGTCAACTACTGAAGCTTTCTTT. This chain links TRBV18 with TRBJ1-1; D unclear. This CDR3 is built from 15 residues. V lost 2 bases, J lost 5 bases, and 15 bases lay in between. CDR1 and CDR2 (germline): KGHSH, LQKENI.

This clone was recorded a few times. The CDR3 loop reads CASSPEYRGTTEAFF. In DNA, the CDR3 is TGCGCCAGCAGCCCCGAGTACAGGGGTACCACTGAAGCTTTCTTT. This chain connects TRBV5-1 to TRBJ1-1, with 7 bases aligning to TRBD1. V lost 4 bases, J lost 4 bases, and 10 bases stayed unmatched. The CDR3 has 15 amino acids. Looked up from germline, CDR1 is SGHRS and CDR2 is YFSETQ. The entire variable domain, with the rest obtained from reference TRBV5-1 and TRBJ1-1, is as follows: KAGVTQTPRYLIKTRGQQVTLSCSPISGHRSVSWYQQTPGQGLQFLFEYFSETQRNKGNFPGRFSGRQFSNSRSEMNVSTLELGDSALYLCASSPEYRGTTEAFFGQGTRLTVV.

The chain recombines TRBV30 with TRBJ1-2; D unresolved. Trimming pared 1 base from V and 8 bases from J, leaving 11 bases between. The CDR3 totals 12 residues. Germline V lookup: CDR1 GTSNPN, CDR2 SVGIG (reference sequence). This chain's CDR3 is CAWSATPEGYTF. The CDR3 bases are TGTGCCTGGAGTGCTACCCCAGAAGGCTACACCTTC.

The genes are TRBV10-3 and TRBJ1-1, with D unresolved. Between the trimmed V and J ends, which lost 6 bases and 2 bases, there was a span of 4 bases. CDR3 size: 11 residues. The germline gives CDR1 ENHRY, CDR2 SYGVKD. In DNA form, the CDR3 reads TGTGCCATCAGCGGAAACACTGAAGCTTTCTTT. It translates to CAISGNTEAFF.

V usage is TRBV19 and J usage is TRBJ2-1; no clear D. Germline-derived CDR1 and CDR2 are LNHDA and SQIVND (reference sequence). V lost 4 bases and J lost 10, with 11 bases in between. The CDR3 has 12 amino acids. CDR3 in amino acids: CASSTTSAEQFF. The CDR3 DNA follows: TGTGCCAGTAGTACCACATCAGCGGAGCAGTTCTTC.

This chain uses TRBV2 with TRBJ2-2; 8 bases map to TRBD2. The CDR3 has 17 amino acids. Per the germline V gene, CDR1 is SNHLY and CDR2 is FYNNEI. Trimming at V came to 6 bases and at J to 6 bases, leaving 15 bases not matched to a gene. The CDR3: CASRQRTSGSAAGELFF. The CDR3 region has the DNA TGTGCCAGCAGACAACGGACAAGCGGGAGTGCGGCCGGGGAGCTGTTTTTT.

The chain couples TRBV5-4 to TRBJ2-1; 8 bases are a match to TRBD2. Germline lookup yields CDR1 SGHNT and CDR2 YYREEE (reference sequence). CDR3 length equals 12 residues. V lost 4 bases to trimming and J lost 9 bases; unmatched junction nucleotides: 3. Here the CDR3 reads CASSREGGEQFF. CDR3 DNA sequence: TGTGCCAGCAGCCGGGAGGGGGGTGAGCAGTTCTTC.

This chain uses TRBV11-2 with TRBJ1-2; D might be TRBD1 (6 bases). CDR3 length equals 16 residues. Trimming took 2 bases from V and 3 from J, leaving 16 bases between them. Germline CDR1 reads SGHAT; CDR2 reads FQNNGV. The CDR3 is CASSLIRGTGDYGYTF. The CDR3 DNA sequence: TGTGCCAGCAGCTTAATTAGGGGGACGGGTGACTATGGCTACACCTTC.

The chain uses TRBV6-1 and TRBJ1-1; 9 bases are a match to TRBD1. J was trimmed by 5 bases and V by 7 bases; bases with no gene match: 8. This CDR3 comprises 14 residues. Per germline, CDR1 MNHNS and CDR2 SASEGT. The CDR3 here is CASKAGTGRTEAFF. The CDR3 nucleotides read TGTGCCAGCAAAGCCGGGACAGGGAGGACTGAAGCTTTCTTT.

The V call is TRBV28, the J call TRBJ2-2; D is undetermined. V dropped 6 bases and J dropped 7 bases, with 9 bases sitting between them. Germline assignment: CDR1 MDHEN and CDR2 SYDVKM. This CDR3 is 12 amino acids long. The CDR3 DNA reads TGTGCCAGCAGCCGACACTACGGGGAGCTGTTTTTT. The encoded protein is CASSRHYGELFF.

V usage is TRBV28 and J usage is TRBJ1-4, with a tentative D call TRBD1 (5 bases). Germline assignment: CDR1 MDHEN and CDR2 SYDVKM. V shed 3 bases and J shed 4 bases, with 18 bases lying between them. The CDR3 spans 17 residues. CDR3 in DNA: TGTGCCAGCAGTTTGGGGGGGGTCGGTGGACTTAATGAAAAACTGTTTTTT. Residues: CASSLGGVGGLNEKLFF.

The chain uses TRBV6-1 and TRBJ1-2; TRBD1 is a possible D gene (6 bases). The CDR3 sequence is 15 residues long. V lost 0 bases, J lost 5 bases, and 13 bases lay in between. The germline V gene encodes CDR1 MNHNS and CDR2 SASEGT. This chain's CDR3 is CASSEALQQGYGYTF. DNA of the CDR3: TGTGCCAGCAGTGAAGCGCTTCAACAGGGATATGGCTACACCTTC.

This clone appeared once. The chain's CDR3 is CASSLGRDGNTIYF. As DNA, the CDR3 is TGTGCCAGCAGCTTAGGCAGGGATGGAAACACCATATATTTT. The chain joins TRBV7-3 to TRBJ1-3; D may be TRBD1 (5 bases). The CDR3 sequence is 14 residues long. CDR1 is SGHTA, CDR2 FQGTGA, per germline. The V end was cut by 2 bases, the J end by 3 bases, with 8 bases between.